This T cell receptor beta chain derives from a study of tumor-infiltrating lymphocytes in primary liver carcinoma. The overall study: Productive TCRbeta read yields ran from roughly 3.8 to 7.5 million per sample and were similar between tissues.

From about 530 ng total RNA, TCR beta cDNA was generated with a primer in the constant region. Three-round nested multiplex PCR performed with slightly modified ARM-PCR produced the TCR beta libraries. TRBV1-TRBV30 forward primers paired with a C-beta reverse primer were used in the first two PCR rounds, which ran approximately 10 cycles each. One entry per CDR3 protein, called by TCRdb with MiXCR from the multiplex PCR reads. The sample consists of approximately 320,000 distinct CDR3 sequences, around three fifths of them appearing once. The V gene's germline CDR1 is SGHNT and CDR2 YYREEE (reference sequence). Trimming stripped 4 bases from V and 8 bases from J, with 8 bases between. This CDR3 region has 11 residues. Germline DNA was extracted alongside blood RNA, which was obtained from unsorted whole blood.

This receptor was identified in a woman aged 25 to 39 with primary liver carcinoma and hepatitis B virus infection. Sequenced: peripheral blood. The chain employs TRBV5-4 and TRBJ2-3; D unresolved. Written as DNA, the CDR3 is TGTGCCAGCAGCGCGCAGGTTACGCAGTATTTT. This gives the protein CASSAQVTQYF. The variable domain in full, with the rest retrieved from reference TRBV5-4 and TRBJ2-3, is ETGVTQSPTHLIKTRGQQVTLRCSSQSGHNTVSWYQQALGQGPQFIFQYYREEENGRGNFPPRFSGLQFPNYSSELNVNALELDDSALYLCASSAQVTQYFGPGTRLTVL.